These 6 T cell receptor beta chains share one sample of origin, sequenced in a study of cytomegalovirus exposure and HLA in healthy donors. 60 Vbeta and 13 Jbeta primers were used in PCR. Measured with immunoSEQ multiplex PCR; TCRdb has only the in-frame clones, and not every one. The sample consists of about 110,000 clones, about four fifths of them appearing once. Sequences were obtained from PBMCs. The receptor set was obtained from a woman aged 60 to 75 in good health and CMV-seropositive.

The CDR3, as DNA: TGTGCCAGCTCACCTTACGGGACAGTGAACACTGAAGCTTTCTTT. It codes for CASSPYGTVNTEAFF. The chain employs TRBV18 and TRBJ1-1, with TRBD1 matching over 7 bases. V shed 3 bases, J shed 0 bases, and the junction held 4 bases outside the gene matches. The CDR3 has 15 residues. Germline loops: CDR1 KGHSH, CDR2 LQKENI.

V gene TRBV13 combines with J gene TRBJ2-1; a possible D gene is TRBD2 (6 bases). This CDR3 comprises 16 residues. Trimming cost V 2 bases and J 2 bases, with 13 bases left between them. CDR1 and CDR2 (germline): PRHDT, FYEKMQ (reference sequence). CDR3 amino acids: CASSLFRETTYNEQFF. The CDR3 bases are TGTGCCAGCAGCTTATTCCGGGAGACCACCTACAATGAGCAGTTCTTC.

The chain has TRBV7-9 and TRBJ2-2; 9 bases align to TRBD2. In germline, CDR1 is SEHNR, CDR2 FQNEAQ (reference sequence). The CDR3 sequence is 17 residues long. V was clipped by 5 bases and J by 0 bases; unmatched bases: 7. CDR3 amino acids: CASSQAGGHTNTGELFF. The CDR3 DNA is TGTGCCAGCAGCCAAGCGGGAGGCCATACGAACACCGGGGAGCTGTTTTTT.

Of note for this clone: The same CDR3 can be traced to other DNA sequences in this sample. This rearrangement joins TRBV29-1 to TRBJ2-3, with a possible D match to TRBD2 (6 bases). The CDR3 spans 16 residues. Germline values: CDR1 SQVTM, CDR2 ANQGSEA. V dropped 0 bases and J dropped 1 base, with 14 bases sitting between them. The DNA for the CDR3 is TGCAGCGTTGAAGAGTCCGGGGAGCGGGGCACAGATACGCAGTATTTT. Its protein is CSVEESGERGTDTQYF.

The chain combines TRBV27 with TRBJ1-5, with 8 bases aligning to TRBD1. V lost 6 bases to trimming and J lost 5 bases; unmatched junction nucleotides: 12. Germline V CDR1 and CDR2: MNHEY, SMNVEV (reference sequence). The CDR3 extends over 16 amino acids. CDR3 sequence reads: CASRGGNRGNHQPQHF. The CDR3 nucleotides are TGTGCCAGCAGGGGGGGGAACAGGGGGAACCATCAGCCCCAGCATTTT.

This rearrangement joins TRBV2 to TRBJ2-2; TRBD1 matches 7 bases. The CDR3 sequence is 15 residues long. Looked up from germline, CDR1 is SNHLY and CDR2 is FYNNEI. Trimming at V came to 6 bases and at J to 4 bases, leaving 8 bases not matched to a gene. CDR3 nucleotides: TGTGCCAGCAGATTCGACAGGGTAGGCACCGGGGAGCTGTTTTTT. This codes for CASRFDRVGTGELFF.